These T cell receptor beta chains were read from a single sample in a study of blood T cell repertoires in COVID-19. Method: immunoSEQ multiplex PCR; TCRdb's copy keeps in-frame clones and lacks some. In the table there are 100,000 to 150,000 clones, approximately 80% of which are singletons. What was sequenced was peripheral blood. These TCRs come from a woman aged 55-70 years with acute or convalescent COVID-19. CDR3s include the opening cysteine and the closing phenylalanine or tryptophan. The D gene is left open where the match is weak. Some rows have no size entry. The others give once, few or many, or a class for an expanded clone.

d_gene: -; v_gene: TRBV5-1; abundance: -; j_gene: TRBJ1-1; CDR3aa: CASSLETSLNTEAFF; CDR3nt: TGCGCCAGCAGCTTGGAAACATCATTGAACACTGAAGCTTTCTTT
d_gene: -; v_gene: TRBV7-7; abundance: -; j_gene: TRBJ1-4; CDR3aa: CASSLGRDNEKLFF; CDR3nt: TGTGCCAGCAGCTTAGGACGGGATAATGAAAAACTGTTTTTT
d_gene: TRBD1; v_gene: TRBV9; abundance: few; j_gene: TRBJ1-5; CDR3aa: CASSETGGAVEPQHF; CDR3nt: TGTGCCAGCAGCGAGACAGGGGGTGCCGTAGAGCCCCAGCATTTT
d_gene: -; v_gene: TRBV6-5; abundance: -; j_gene: TRBJ1-5; CDR3aa: CASSSGVSYQPQHF; CDR3nt: TGTGCCAGCAGTTCGGGGGTCAGTTATCAGCCCCAGCATTTT
d_gene: -; v_gene: TRBV2; abundance: -; j_gene: TRBJ1-3; CDR3aa: CASSDRLAGNTIYF; CDR3nt: TGTGCCAGCAGTGACAGGTTGGCTGGAAACACCATATATTTT
d_gene: -; v_gene: TRBV4-1; abundance: -; j_gene: TRBJ1-1; CDR3aa: CASSQDTEVNTEAFF; CDR3nt: TGCGCCAGCAGCCAAGATACGGAGGTCAACACTGAAGCTTTCTTT
d_gene: -; v_gene: TRBV19; abundance: -; j_gene: TRBJ2-3; CDR3aa: CASNTGWADTQYF; CDR3nt: TGTGCCAGTAACACTGGGTGGGCCGATACGCAGTATTTT
d_gene: -; v_gene: TRBV19; abundance: few; j_gene: TRBJ1-5; CDR3aa: CASSSMPGQPQHF; CDR3nt: TGTGCCAGTAGCAGCATGCCGGGTCAGCCCCAGCATTTT
d_gene: -; v_gene: TRBV15; abundance: -; j_gene: TRBJ1-4; CDR3aa: CATSRTAEKLFF; CDR3nt: TGTGCCACCAGTAGGACAGCTGAAAAACTGTTTTTT
d_gene: -; v_gene: TRBV2; abundance: few; j_gene: TRBJ1-2; CDR3aa: CASLRGGLSGYTF; CDR3nt: TGTGCCAGCCTCCGGGGGGGGTTGAGTGGCTACACCTTC
d_gene: -; v_gene: TRBV5-6; abundance: -; j_gene: TRBJ1-5; CDR3aa: CASSEAVNQPQHF; CDR3nt: TGTGCCAGCAGCGAGGCAGTAAATCAGCCCCAGCATTTT
d_gene: -; v_gene: TRBV11-2; abundance: -; j_gene: TRBJ1-1; CDR3aa: CASKAGFEAFF; CDR3nt: TGTGCCAGCAAAGCCGGGTTCGAAGCTTTCTTT
d_gene: -; v_gene: TRBV2; abundance: -; j_gene: TRBJ1-6; CDR3aa: CASRLQGGGGESPLHF; CDR3nt: TGTGCCAGCAGACTACAGGGCGGCGGTGGTGAATCACCCCTCCACTTT
d_gene: -; v_gene: TRBV10-1; abundance: -; j_gene: TRBJ1-1; CDR3aa: CASSDGGSDTEAFF; CDR3nt: TGCGCCAGCAGTGATGGCGGGTCGGACACTGAAGCTTTCTTT
d_gene: TRBD2; v_gene: TRBV24-1; abundance: -; j_gene: TRBJ2-3; CDR3aa: CATSDGTSGVGGDTQYF; CDR3nt: TGTGCCACCAGTGATGGGACTAGCGGGGTGGGAGGAGATACGCAGTATTTT
d_gene: -; v_gene: TRBV27; abundance: -; j_gene: TRBJ1-5; CDR3aa: CASSWGRPSNQPQHF; CDR3nt: TGTGCCAGCAGTTGGGGCAGACCGAGCAATCAGCCCCAGCATTTT
d_gene: TRBD1; v_gene: TRBV28; abundance: few; j_gene: TRBJ1-5; CDR3aa: CASSSRIDRGQQPQHF; CDR3nt: TGTGCCAGCAGTTCTCGAATTGACAGGGGTCAGCAGCCCCAGCATTTT
d_gene: -; v_gene: TRBV19; abundance: -; j_gene: TRBJ1-3; CDR3aa: CASSSTQTTGGTIYF; CDR3nt: TGTGCCAGTAGTAGTACACAGACTACGGGAGGCACCATATATTTT
d_gene: -; v_gene: TRBV28; abundance: -; j_gene: TRBJ1-2; CDR3aa: CASSLHTTRYNGYTF; CDR3nt: TGTGCCAGCAGTTTACACACGACTAGGTATAATGGCTACACCTTC
d_gene: -; v_gene: TRBV28; abundance: -; j_gene: TRBJ1-2; CDR3aa: CASSPTLGTANYGYTF; CDR3nt: TGTGCCAGCAGTCCGACACTTGGAACCGCTAACTATGGCTACACCTTC
d_gene: -; v_gene: TRBV12-5; abundance: -; j_gene: TRBJ2-7; CDR3aa: CASGLDSSSYEQYF; CDR3nt: TGTGCTAGTGGTTTGGACAGTAGCTCCTACGAGCAGTACTTC
d_gene: -; v_gene: TRBV24-1; abundance: -; j_gene: TRBJ1-2; CDR3aa: CATSDFETFGGYTF; CDR3nt: TGTGCCACCAGTGATTTCGAGACGTTCGGGGGCTACACCTTC
d_gene: TRBD2; v_gene: TRBV5-6; abundance: -; j_gene: TRBJ2-1; CDR3aa: CASSSQRGYNEQFF; CDR3nt: TGTGCCAGCAGCTCCCAGCGGGGATACAATGAGCAGTTCTTC
d_gene: -; v_gene: TRBV6-5; abundance: -; j_gene: TRBJ2-3; CDR3aa: CASSSRAGWGDTQYF; CDR3nt: TGTGCCAGCAGTTCCCGGGCGGGGTGGGGGGATACGCAGTATTTT
d_gene: -; v_gene: TRBV29-1; abundance: few; j_gene: TRBJ1-2; CDR3aa: CSVVIEGSDYTF; CDR3nt: TGCAGCGTTGTGATAGAGGGATCGGACTACACCTTC
d_gene: TRBD1; v_gene: TRBV29-1; abundance: -; j_gene: TRBJ2-5; CDR3aa: CSVYDRGETQYF; CDR3nt: TGCAGCGTTTATGACAGGGGCGAGACCCAGTACTTC
d_gene: -; v_gene: TRBV9; abundance: -; j_gene: TRBJ2-3; CDR3aa: CASSVASDTQYF; CDR3nt: TGTGCCAGCAGCGTAGCATCAGATACGCAGTATTTT
d_gene: -; v_gene: TRBV5-8; abundance: once; j_gene: TRBJ1-1; CDR3aa: CASSPRQLGNTEAFF; CDR3nt: TGTGCCAGCAGCCCAAGACAGCTAGGGAACACTGAAGCTTTCTTT
d_gene: -; v_gene: TRBV7-8; abundance: many; j_gene: TRBJ2-1; CDR3aa: CASSLGGEQFF; CDR3nt: TGTGCCAGCAGCCTCGGGGGTGAGCAGTTCTTC
d_gene: -; v_gene: TRBV12-5; abundance: -; j_gene: TRBJ1-2; CDR3aa: CASGESNYGYTF; CDR3nt: TGTGCTAGTGGGGAGAGCAACTATGGCTACACCTTC
d_gene: -; v_gene: TRBV27; abundance: -; j_gene: TRBJ1-5; CDR3aa: CASSLRTANQPQHF; CDR3nt: TGTGCCAGCAGTTTAAGGACAGCTAATCAGCCCCAGCATTTT
d_gene: TRBD1; v_gene: TRBV29-1; abundance: once; j_gene: TRBJ1-6; CDR3aa: CSVAEGQRNSPLHF; CDR3nt: TGCAGCGTTGCCGAGGGACAGCGGAATTCACCCCTCCACTTT
d_gene: -; v_gene: TRBV25-1; abundance: -; j_gene: TRBJ1-1; CDR3aa: CASSVTGWKTEAFF; CDR3nt: TGTGCCAGCAGTGTGACAGGTTGGAAGACTGAAGCTTTCTTT
d_gene: -; v_gene: TRBV12-3/TRBV12-4; abundance: -; j_gene: TRBJ1-5; CDR3aa: CASNGGAGQPQHF; CDR3nt: TGTGCCAGCAACGGGGGGGCCGGCCAGCCCCAGCATTTT
d_gene: TRBD2; v_gene: TRBV19; abundance: once; j_gene: TRBJ2-1; CDR3aa: CASHYGFTSGGDNEQFF; CDR3nt: TGTGCCAGCCACTATGGGTTCACTAGCGGGGGCGACAATGAGCAGTTCTTC
d_gene: TRBD1; v_gene: TRBV29-1; abundance: -; j_gene: TRBJ1-1; CDR3aa: CSVEGDRDTEAFF; CDR3nt: TGCAGCGTTGAGGGGGACAGGGACACTGAAGCTTTCTTT
d_gene: TRBD1; v_gene: TRBV7-9; abundance: -; j_gene: TRBJ1-1; CDR3aa: CASSGPDRGYTEAFF; CDR3nt: TGTGCCAGCAGCGGTCCCGACAGGGGGTACACTGAAGCTTTCTTT
d_gene: TRBD1; v_gene: TRBV2; abundance: -; j_gene: TRBJ1-5; CDR3aa: CASSGTGGNQPQHF; CDR3nt: TGTGCCAGCAGTGGGACAGGGGGCAATCAGCCCCAGCATTTT
d_gene: TRBD2; v_gene: TRBV4-2; abundance: -; j_gene: TRBJ2-7; CDR3aa: CASSFLAGVDLYEQYF; CDR3nt: TGTGCCAGCAGCTTTCTAGCGGGGGTTGACCTCTACGAGCAGTACTTC
d_gene: -; v_gene: TRBV29-1; abundance: -; j_gene: TRBJ1-2; CDR3aa: CSVEIWPIYGYTF; CDR3nt: TGCAGCGTTGAGATCTGGCCGATCTATGGCTACACCTTC
d_gene: TRBD1; v_gene: TRBV11-1; abundance: -; j_gene: TRBJ1-2; CDR3aa: CASSPDREDGYTF; CDR3nt: TGTGCCAGCAGCCCGGACAGGGAGGATGGCTACACCTTC
d_gene: TRBD1; v_gene: TRBV6-6; abundance: few; j_gene: TRBJ1-6; CDR3aa: CASSSGQGNSPLHF; CDR3nt: TGTGCCAGCAGTTCGGGACAGGGGAATTCACCCCTCCACTTT
d_gene: -; v_gene: TRBV5-1; abundance: -; j_gene: TRBJ2-5; CDR3aa: CASSLVSGGTALPLATQYF; CDR3nt: TGCGCCAGCAGCTTGGTATCGGGGGGGACAGCCCTTCCCCTTGCGACCCAGTACTTC
d_gene: TRBD1; v_gene: TRBV11-2; abundance: many; j_gene: TRBJ1-1; CDR3aa: CASSLGQGPRGAFF; CDR3nt: TGTGCCAGCAGCTTAGGACAGGGCCCCAGAGGAGCTTTCTTT
d_gene: -; v_gene: TRBV6-4; abundance: -; j_gene: TRBJ1-5; CDR3aa: CASSEGGQPQHF; CDR3nt: TGTGCCAGCAGTGAGGGCGGGCAGCCCCAGCATTTT
d_gene: TRBD1; v_gene: TRBV20-1; abundance: once; j_gene: TRBJ1-2; CDR3aa: CSASRFVGQGRGYTF; CDR3nt: TGCAGTGCTAGTCGGTTTGTGGGACAGGGAAGGGGCTACACCTTC
d_gene: -; v_gene: TRBV5-4; abundance: few; j_gene: TRBJ2-2; CDR3aa: CASSFRAGRATGELFF; CDR3nt: TGTGCCAGCAGCTTTCGGGCAGGGCGAGCCACCGGGGAGCTGTTTTTT
d_gene: -; v_gene: TRBV13; abundance: -; j_gene: TRBJ2-3; CDR3aa: CASSSRRTLSTDTQYF; CDR3nt: TGTGCCAGCAGCTCTAGGAGGACCCTTAGCACAGATACGCAGTATTTT
d_gene: -; v_gene: TRBV28; abundance: -; j_gene: TRBJ1-1; CDR3aa: CASSLGVLEKAFF; CDR3nt: TGTGCCAGCAGTCTAGGGGTTTTGGAGAAAGCTTTCTTT
d_gene: TRBD1; v_gene: TRBV4-1; abundance: few; j_gene: TRBJ1-2; CDR3aa: CASSPGTGGVSYGYTF; CDR3nt: TGCGCCAGCAGTCCCGGGACAGGGGGGGTTAGCTATGGCTACACCTTC
d_gene: -; v_gene: TRBV5-1; abundance: once; j_gene: TRBJ1-2; CDR3aa: CASSLVPGLRDGYTF; CDR3nt: TGCGCCAGCAGCTTGGTCCCGGGGTTACGGGATGGCTACACCTTC
d_gene: -; v_gene: TRBV28; abundance: -; j_gene: TRBJ1-1; CDR3aa: CASTWTRDSGAFF; CDR3nt: TGTGCCAGCACCTGGACAAGGGACTCGGGAGCTTTCTTT
d_gene: -; v_gene: TRBV19; abundance: -; j_gene: TRBJ1-4; CDR3aa: CASTDQSWQGWEKLFF; CDR3nt: TGTGCCAGTACCGATCAAAGTTGGCAGGGGTGGGAAAAACTGTTTTTT